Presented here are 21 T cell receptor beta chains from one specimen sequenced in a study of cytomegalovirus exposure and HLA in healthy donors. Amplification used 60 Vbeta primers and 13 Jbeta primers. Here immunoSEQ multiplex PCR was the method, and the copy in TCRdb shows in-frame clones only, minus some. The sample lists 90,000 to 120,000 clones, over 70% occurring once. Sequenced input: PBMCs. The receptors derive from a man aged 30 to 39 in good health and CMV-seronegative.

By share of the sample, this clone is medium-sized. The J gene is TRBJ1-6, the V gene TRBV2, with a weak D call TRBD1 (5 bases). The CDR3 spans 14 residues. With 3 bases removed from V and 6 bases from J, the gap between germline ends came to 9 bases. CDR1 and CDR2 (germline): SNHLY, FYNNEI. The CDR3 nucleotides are TGTGCCAGCAGTGACGCAGGGTCTAATTCACCCCTCCACTTT. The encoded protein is CASSDAGSNSPLHF.

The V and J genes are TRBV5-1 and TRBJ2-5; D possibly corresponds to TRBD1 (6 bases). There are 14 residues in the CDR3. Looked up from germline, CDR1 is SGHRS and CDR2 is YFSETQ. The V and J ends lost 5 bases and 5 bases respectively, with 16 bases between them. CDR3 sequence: CASRDGPTGETQYF. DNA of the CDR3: TGCGCCAGCAGGGACGGGCCTACAGGGGAGACCCAGTACTTC.

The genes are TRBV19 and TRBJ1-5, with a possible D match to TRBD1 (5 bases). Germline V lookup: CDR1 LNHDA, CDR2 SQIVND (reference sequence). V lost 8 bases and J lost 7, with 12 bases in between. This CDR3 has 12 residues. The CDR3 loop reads CASEVGGQPQHF. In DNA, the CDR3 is TGTGCCAGTGAGGTGGGGGGGCAGCCCCAGCATTTT.

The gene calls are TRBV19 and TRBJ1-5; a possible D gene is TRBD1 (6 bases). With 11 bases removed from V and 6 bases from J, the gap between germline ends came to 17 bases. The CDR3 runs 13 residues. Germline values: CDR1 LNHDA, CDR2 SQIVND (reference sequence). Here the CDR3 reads CACSGGVGQPQHF. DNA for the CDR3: TGTGCCTGTTCGGGGGGCGTCGGTCAGCCCCAGCATTTT.

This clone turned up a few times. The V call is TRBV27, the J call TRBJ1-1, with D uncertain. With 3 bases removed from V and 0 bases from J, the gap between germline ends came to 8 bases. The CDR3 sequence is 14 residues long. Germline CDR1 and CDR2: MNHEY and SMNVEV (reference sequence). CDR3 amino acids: CASSLTIMNTEAFF. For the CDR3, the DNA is TGTGCCAGCAGTTTGACAATAATGAACACTGAAGCTTTCTTT.

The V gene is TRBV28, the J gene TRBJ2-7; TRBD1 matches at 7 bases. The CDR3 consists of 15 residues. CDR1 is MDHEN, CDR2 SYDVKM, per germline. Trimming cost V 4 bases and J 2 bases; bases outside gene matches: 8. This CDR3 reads CASSSGTDYPYEQYF. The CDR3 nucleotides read TGTGCCAGCAGTTCCGGGACAGACTACCCCTACGAGCAGTACTTC.

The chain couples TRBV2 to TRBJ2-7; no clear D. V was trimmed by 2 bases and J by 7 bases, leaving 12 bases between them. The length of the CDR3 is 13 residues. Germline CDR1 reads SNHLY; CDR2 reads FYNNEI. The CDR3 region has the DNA TGTGCCAGCAGTGAAAGTCCTCTACGGGAGCAGTACTTC. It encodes CASSESPLREQYF.

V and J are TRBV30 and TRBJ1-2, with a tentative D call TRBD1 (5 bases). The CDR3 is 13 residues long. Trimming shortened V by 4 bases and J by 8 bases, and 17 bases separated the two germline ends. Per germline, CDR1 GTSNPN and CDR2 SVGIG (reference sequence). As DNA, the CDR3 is TGTGCCTGGACCTTGCAGGGAGGGGAAGGCTACACCTTC. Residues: CAWTLQGGEGYTF.

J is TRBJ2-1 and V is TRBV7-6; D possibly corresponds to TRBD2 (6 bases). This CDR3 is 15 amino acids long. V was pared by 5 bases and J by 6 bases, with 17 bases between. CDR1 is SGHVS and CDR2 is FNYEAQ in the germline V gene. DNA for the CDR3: TGTGCCAGCAGCCTCGGGACCCAGGGAGGCAATGAGCAGTTCTTC. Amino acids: CASSLGTQGGNEQFF.

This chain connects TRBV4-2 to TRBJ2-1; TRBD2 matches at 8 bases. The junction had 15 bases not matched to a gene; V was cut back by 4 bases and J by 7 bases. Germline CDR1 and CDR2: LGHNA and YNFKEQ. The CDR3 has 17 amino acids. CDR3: CASSRTLTAGERNEQFF. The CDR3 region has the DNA TGTGCCAGCAGCCGAACCCTCACAGCGGGAGAGAGGAATGAGCAGTTCTTC.

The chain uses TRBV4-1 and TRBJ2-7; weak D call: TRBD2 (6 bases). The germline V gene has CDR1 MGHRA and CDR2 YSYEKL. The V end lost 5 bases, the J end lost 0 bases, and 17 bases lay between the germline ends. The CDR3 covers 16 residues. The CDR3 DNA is TGCGCCAGCAGCTCCGCCCCAGCGGGCAGCTCCTACGAGCAGTACTTC. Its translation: CASSSAPAGSSYEQYF.

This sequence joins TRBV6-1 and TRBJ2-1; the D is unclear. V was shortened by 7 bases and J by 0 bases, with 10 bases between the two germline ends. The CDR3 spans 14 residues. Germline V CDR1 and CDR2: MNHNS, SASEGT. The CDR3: CASITLSSYNEQFF. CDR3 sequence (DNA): TGTGCCAGCATTACTCTGAGCTCCTACAATGAGCAGTTCTTC.

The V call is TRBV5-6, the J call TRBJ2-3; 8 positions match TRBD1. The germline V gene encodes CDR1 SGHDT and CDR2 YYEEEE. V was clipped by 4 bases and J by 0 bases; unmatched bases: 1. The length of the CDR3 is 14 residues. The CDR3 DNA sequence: TGTGCCAGCAGCCGACAGGGGAGCACAGATACGCAGTATTTT. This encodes CASSRQGSTDTQYF.

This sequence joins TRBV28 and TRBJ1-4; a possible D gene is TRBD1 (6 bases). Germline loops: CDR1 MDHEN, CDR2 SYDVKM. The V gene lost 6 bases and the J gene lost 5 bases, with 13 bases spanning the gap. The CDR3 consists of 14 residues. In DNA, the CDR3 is TGTGCCAGCAGACAGGGACGGTCCAATGAAAAACTGTTTTTT. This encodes CASRQGRSNEKLFF.

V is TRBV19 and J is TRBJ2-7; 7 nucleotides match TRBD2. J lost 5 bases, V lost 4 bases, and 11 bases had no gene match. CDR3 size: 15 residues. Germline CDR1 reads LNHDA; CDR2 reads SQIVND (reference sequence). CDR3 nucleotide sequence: TGTGCCAGTAGTAAGGGAATTAGCGGGTGGAACGAGCAGTACTTC. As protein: CASSKGISGWNEQYF.

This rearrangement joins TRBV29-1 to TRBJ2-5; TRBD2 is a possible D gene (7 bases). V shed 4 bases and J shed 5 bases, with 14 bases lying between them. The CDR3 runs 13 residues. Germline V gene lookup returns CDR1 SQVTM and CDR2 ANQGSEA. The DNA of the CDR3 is TGCAGCGTTGGAAGGGGGGGCCTGGAGACCCAGTACTTC. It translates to CSVGRGGLETQYF.

In DNA form, the CDR3 reads TGCGCCAGCAGCTTGGGTGGGGACAGGGATTTCTACACCTTC. Amino acid sequence: CASSLGGDRDFYTF. The V and J genes are TRBV5-1 and TRBJ1-2, with 9 bases matching TRBD1. The junction had 7 bases not matched to a gene; V was cut back by 0 bases and J by 10 bases. Germline assignment: CDR1 SGHRS and CDR2 YFSETQ. This CDR3 region has 14 residues.

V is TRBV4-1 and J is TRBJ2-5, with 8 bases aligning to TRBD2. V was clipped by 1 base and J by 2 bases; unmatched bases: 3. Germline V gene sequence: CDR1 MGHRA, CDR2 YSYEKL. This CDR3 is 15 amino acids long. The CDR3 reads CASSQGSGGQETQYF. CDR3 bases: TGCGCCAGCAGCCAAGGGAGCGGGGGACAAGAGACCCAGTACTTC.

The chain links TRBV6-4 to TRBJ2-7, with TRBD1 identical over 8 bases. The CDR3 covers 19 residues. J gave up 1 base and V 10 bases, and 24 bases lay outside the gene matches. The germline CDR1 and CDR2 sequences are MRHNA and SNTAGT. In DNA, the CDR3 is TGTGCCATTAAGGGCGGTACGGACAGGGACGTCCGGCTATCCTACGAGCAGTACTTC. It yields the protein CAIKGGTDRDVRLSYEQYF.

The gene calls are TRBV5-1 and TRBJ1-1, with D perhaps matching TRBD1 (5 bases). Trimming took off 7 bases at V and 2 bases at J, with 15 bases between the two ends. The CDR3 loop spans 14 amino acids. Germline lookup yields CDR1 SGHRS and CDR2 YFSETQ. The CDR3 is CASAEGGVNTEAFF. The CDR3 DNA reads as TGCGCCAGCGCCGAGGGAGGGGTAAACACTGAAGCTTTCTTT.

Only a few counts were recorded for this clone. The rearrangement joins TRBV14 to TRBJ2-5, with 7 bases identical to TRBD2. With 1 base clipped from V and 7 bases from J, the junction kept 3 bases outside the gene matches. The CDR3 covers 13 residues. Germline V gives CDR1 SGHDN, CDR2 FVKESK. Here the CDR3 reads CASSQGLALTQYF. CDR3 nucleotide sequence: TGTGCCAGCAGCCAAGGACTAGCCCTGACCCAGTACTTC.